This T cell receptor (beta chain) stems from a study of PD-1 blockade in classical Hodgkin lymphoma. The study's findings and limits: At baseline, newly diagnosed patients reportedly showed less TCR diversity than healthy donors. Causes of the repertoire differences remain undefined, possibly disease activity or prior therapy.

Comment on this clone: The antigen remains undetermined.

Clones were read by immunoSEQ multiplex PCR, and TCRdb kept only the in-frame ones, dropping some. The sample shows roughly 30,000 clones, around 89% of them seen only once. As for time point: newly diagnosed, previously untreated cHL patient sample. With magnetic negative selection, CD4+ T cells were purified from PBMCs that had been thawed. Acting as the comparison were PBMCs from newly diagnosed, untreated classical Hodgkin lymphoma. The germline CDR1 and CDR2 sequences are SEHNR and FQNEAQ (reference sequence). The CDR3 contains 13 residues. Deletions cut 8 bases from V and 6 bases from J, with 17 bases between.

The rearrangement joins TRBV7-9 to TRBJ2-7; D may correspond to TRBD1 or TRBD2 (5 bases each). Material: CD4+ T cells from blood. The TCR comes from a human donor with classical Hodgkin lymphoma. CDR3 sequence: CASRPGRSGEQYF. The CDR3, as DNA: TGTGCCAGCCGCCCAGGGAGATCGGGCGAGCAGTACTTC.